This passage covers 16 T cell receptor beta chains from one sample sequenced in a study of T cell responses to AZD1222 COVID-19 vaccine. Libraries were prepared by immunoSEQ multiplex PCR; TCRdb keeps only in-frame clonotypes and omits some of them. In the table there are about 98,000 clones, 84% of which are singletons. Here the sequenced sample was peripheral blood, taken on day 0 of AZD1222 vaccination. These receptors originate from an adult in good health.

The V and J genes are TRBV7-6 and TRBJ2-7; possible D gene TRBD1, 5 bases. Trimming took off 3 bases at V and 5 bases at J, with 14 bases between the two ends. Germline V gene data show CDR1 as SGHVS and CDR2 as FNYEAQ. The CDR3 spans 14 residues. The CDR3 protein is CASSFGQKGNEQYF. In DNA, the CDR3 is TGTGCCAGCAGCTTTGGTCAAAAGGGGAACGAGCAGTACTTC. Full variable domain (rest looked up from reference TRBV7-6 and TRBJ2-7): GAGVSQSPRYKVTKRGQDVALRCDPISGHVSLYWYRQALGQGPEFLTYFNYEAQQDKSGLPNDRFSAERPEGSISTLTIQRTEQRDSAMYRCASSFGQKGNEQYFGPGTRLTVT.

This clone turned up a few times. The chain carries TRBV6-5 and TRBJ2-2, with no clear D. V lost 6 bases and J 0 bases, leaving 11 bases between the germline ends. Germline loops: CDR1 MNHEY, CDR2 SVGAGI. This CDR3 is 15 amino acids long. CDR3 DNA: TGTGCCAGCAGCCGAAACTACCCGAACACCGGGGAGCTGTTTTTT. Translating it yields CASSRNYPNTGELFF.

In its sample, this clone was seen once. The V call is TRBV5-1, the J call TRBJ1-1; TRBD1 might be the D (6 bases). The germline V gene encodes CDR1 SGHRS and CDR2 YFSETQ. The CDR3 sequence is 14 residues long. V shed 1 base and J shed 6 bases, with 13 bases lying between them. The CDR3 nucleotides are TGCGCCAGCAGCTTGCATACCGGGACACCTGAAGCTTTCTTT. The encoded protein is CASSLHTGTPEAFF. Variable domain in full (rest from reference TRBV5-1 and TRBJ1-1): KAGVTQTPRYLIKTRGQQVTLSCSPISGHRSVSWYQQTPGQGLQFLFEYFSETQRNKGNFPGRFSGRQFSNSRSEMNVSTLELGDSALYLCASSLHTGTPEAFFGQGTRLTVV.

The V gene is TRBV9, the J gene TRBJ2-3; TRBD2 aligns across 8 bases. With V trimmed by 9 bases and J by 4 bases, 7 bases remained unmatched. There are 13 residues in the CDR3. The germline V gene has CDR1 SGDLS and CDR2 YYNGEE. The CDR3 sequence: CATGRGNSDTQYF. The CDR3 nucleotides read TGTGCCACCGGGAGGGGGAATTCAGATACGCAGTATTTT.

There are a few counts of this clone. The chain has TRBV12-5 and TRBJ1-2; TRBD1 aligns across 8 bases. Germline assignment: CDR1 LGHNT and CDR2 FRNRAP. This CDR3 spans 17 amino acids. The V segment lost 4 bases and the J segment 7 bases; nucleotides outside the gene matches: 17. The CDR3 here is CASGSIVHAGGTAGYTF. The CDR3 nucleotides read TGTGCTAGTGGTTCCATCGTCCACGCAGGGGGCACTGCTGGCTACACCTTC.

The chain uses TRBV6-5 and TRBJ2-5, with D possibly matching TRBD2 (5 bases). This CDR3 has 13 residues. The V gene lost 5 bases and the J gene lost 5 bases, with 12 bases spanning the gap. Germline V gene data show CDR1 as MNHEY and CDR2 as SVGAGI. The CDR3, as DNA: TGTGCCAGCAGTAGGACTGCCTTGGAGACCCAGTACTTC. It yields the protein CASSRTALETQYF.

This clone was recorded only once. This chain uses TRBV14 with TRBJ1-2; 7 bases are a match to TRBD1. Trimming cost V 9 bases and J 4 bases; bases outside gene matches: 11. The CDR3 contains 14 residues. Germline values: CDR1 SGHDN, CDR2 FVKESK. The CDR3 region has the DNA TGTGCCAGTTCATACGCGGCAGGGGGCTATGGCTACACCTTC. Amino acids: CASSYAAGGYGYTF.

The chain couples TRBV11-2 to TRBJ2-2; D gene unclear. V lost 5 bases, J lost 4 bases, and 11 bases lay in between. The CDR3 totals 14 residues. Germline lookup yields CDR1 SGHAT and CDR2 FQNNGV. For the CDR3, the DNA is TGTGCCAGCAGCCTCCGCCCTAGCACCGGGGAGCTGTTTTTT. As protein: CASSLRPSTGELFF. The full variable domain, in which reference TRBV11-2 and TRBJ2-2 provide the parts outside the CDR3, is EAGVAQSPRYKIIEKRQSVAFWCNPISGHATLYWYQQILGQGPKLLIQFQNNGVVDDSQLPKDRFSAERLKGVDSTLKIQPAKLEDSAVYLCASSLRPSTGELFFGEGSRLTVL.

In DNA, the CDR3 is TGTGCCAGCAGTTTAACAGGTAACACTGAAGCTTTCTTT. Translating gives CASSLTGNTEAFF. V usage is TRBV6-6 and J usage is TRBJ1-1; perhaps TRBD1 as D (5 bases). In germline, CDR1 is MNHNY, CDR2 SVGAGI (reference sequence). The CDR3 runs 13 residues. V lost 4 bases to trimming and J lost 2 bases, with 8 bases between them.

The rearrangement joins TRBV11-2 to TRBJ1-4; D not resolved. V lost 4 bases and J lost 7, with 10 bases in between. Germline CDR1 and CDR2: SGHAT and FQNNGV. The length of the CDR3 is 13 residues. The CDR3 bases are TGTGCCAGCAGCTGGTCCCAAGGTGAAAAACTGTTTTTT. Protein sequence: CASSWSQGEKLFF.

The gene calls are TRBV6-4 and TRBJ2-1; TRBD2 matches at 7 bases. CDR3 length: 16 amino acids. The V segment lost 5 bases and the J segment 2 bases; nucleotides outside the gene matches: 9. Germline V gene lookup returns CDR1 MRHNA and CDR2 SNTAGT. The CDR3 sequence: CASSLNGGGAYNEQFF. CDR3 DNA sequence: TGTGCCAGCAGTCTCAACGGGGGAGGGGCCTACAATGAGCAGTTCTTC.

This sequence joins TRBV7-2 and TRBJ2-2; 11 bases align to TRBD2. V gave up 2 bases and J gave up 4 bases; unmatched junction bases: 12. Germline-derived CDR1 and CDR2 are SGHTA and FQGNSA. The CDR3 has 19 residues. CDR3 bases: TGTGCCAGCAGCTTATTGCCTAGCGGGGGGAGGGTGGTCACCGGGGAGCTGTTTTTT. The encoded protein is CASSLLPSGGRVVTGELFF.

The CDR3: CAWRDRVSHQPQHF. The DNA for the CDR3 is TGTGCCTGGAGGGACAGAGTAAGCCATCAGCCCCAGCATTTT. The J gene is TRBJ1-5, the V gene TRBV30, with D perhaps matching TRBD1 (6 bases). Germline V gene data show CDR1 as GTSNPN and CDR2 as SVGIG (reference sequence). Trimming stripped 3 bases from V and 5 bases from J, with 14 bases between. This CDR3 has 14 amino acids.

The CDR3 DNA reads TGCGCCAGCAGCCAAGAACGACGACAGGGCTTTTATCAGCCCCAGCATTTT. Amino acids: CASSQERRQGFYQPQHF. J is TRBJ1-5 and V is TRBV4-1, with TRBD1 matching 7 bases. J gave up 5 bases and V 0 bases, and 10 bases lay outside the gene matches. The CDR3 is 17 residues long. Germline V CDR1 and CDR2: MGHRA, YSYEKL.

V usage is TRBV5-1 and J usage is TRBJ1-4; a possible D gene is TRBD1 (5 bases). Germline V gives CDR1 SGHRS, CDR2 YFSETQ. The CDR3 has 14 residues. V lost 2 bases and J 4 bases, leaving 9 bases between the germline ends. The CDR3 coding sequence is TGCGCCAGCAGCTTTGAAGGGGTTAATGAAAAACTGTTTTTT. It yields the protein CASSFEGVNEKLFF.

The V gene is TRBV5-1, the J gene TRBJ1-4; unclear D gene. V was clipped by 0 bases and J by 4 bases, with 7 bases between them. The CDR3 consists of 14 residues. Per the germline V gene, CDR1 is SGHRS and CDR2 is YFSETQ. CDR3 DNA: TGCGCCAGCAGCTTGGGGCGGGGTAATGAAAAACTGTTTTTT. Translating it yields CASSLGRGNEKLFF.